One and the same sample provided the 20 T cell receptor beta chains below, sequenced in a study of shared clonotypes between healthy human individuals. Sequencing used immunoSEQ multiplex PCR; TCRdb keeps in-frame clones, though not all of them. In the table there are 2 million to 2.5 million clones, more than 80% of which are singletons. What was sequenced was naive CD4+ T cells from PBMCs. Subset here: CD45RA+ positively selected. Receptors were obtained from a man younger than 35 in good health. Some clones in this sample may be carry-over from other donors' samples.

This sequence joins TRBV6-1 and TRBJ2-7, with TRBD2 as a possible D gene (6 bases). This CDR3 has 14 amino acids. Germline CDR1 and CDR2: MNHNS and SASEGT. V was shortened by 11 bases and J by 6 bases, with 23 bases between the two germline ends. The CDR3 protein is CAGQMVRGQSEQYF. The CDR3 region has the DNA TGTGCCGGCCAAATGGTGCGGGGTCAGAGCGAGCAGTACTTC.

This chain joins TRBV5-4 and TRBJ1-1; D not resolved. This CDR3 has 16 amino acids. V lost 0 bases and J 1 base, leaving 13 bases between the germline ends. From germline, CDR1 is SGHNT and CDR2 YYREEE (reference sequence). CDR3 region: CASSLGGTNRNTEAFF. Here the CDR3 DNA reads TGTGCCAGCAGCTTGGGCGGTACTAATAGGAACACTGAAGCTTTCTTT.

This clone was found a few times. V is TRBV30 and J is TRBJ1-1; D is undetermined. Germline V lookup: CDR1 GTSNPN, CDR2 SVGIG (reference sequence). V lost 3 bases to trimming and J lost 6 bases, with 11 bases between them. This CDR3 contains 12 residues. CDR3 region: CAWRKLAAEAFF. In nucleotides, the CDR3 is TGTGCCTGGAGGAAGTTGGCCGCTGAAGCTTTCTTT.

Only one count was recorded for this clone. The V and J genes are TRBV18 and TRBJ1-4; 8 bases match TRBD1. Germline assignment: CDR1 KGHSH and CDR2 LQKENI. CDR3 length: 18 residues. V trimming: 2 bases; J trimming: 6 bases; junction bases outside the gene matches: 14. CDR3 sequence reads: CASSPTGTGKSGYEKLFF. CDR3 sequence (DNA): TGTGCCAGCTCACCAACCGGGACAGGAAAATCTGGTTATGAAAAACTGTTTTTT.

V and J are TRBV7-8 and TRBJ2-1; 8 positions agree with TRBD2. Unmatched junction bases numbered 11, after V lost 4 bases and J lost 9 bases. CDR3 size: 15 residues. Looked up from germline, CDR1 is SGHVS and CDR2 is FQNEAQ. DNA for the CDR3: TGTGCCAGCAGCTGGGCGGGAGGACGGGAAGGTGAGCAGTTCTTC. Its protein product is CASSWAGGREGEQFF.

The V and J genes are TRBV11-1 and TRBJ2-5, with 13 bases fitting TRBD2. V was pared by 5 bases and J by 0 bases, with 6 bases of the junction left unmatched. CDR1 and CDR2 from the germline V gene are SGHAT and FQDESV (reference sequence). The CDR3 consists of 17 residues. CDR3 DNA sequence: TGTGCCAGCAGCCCCGGGACTAGCGGGGTTTACCAAGAGACCCAGTACTTC. As protein: CASSPGTSGVYQETQYF.

The J gene is TRBJ2-7, the V gene TRBV28, with 8 bases aligning to TRBD1. The V gene end was trimmed by 5 bases and the J gene end by 12 bases; junction bases not matched to a gene: 15. Germline-derived CDR1 and CDR2 are MDHEN and SYDVKM. The CDR3 is 14 residues long. CDR3 nucleotide sequence: TGTGCCAGCAGTCTCGGGACAGGCGTGAGCAAGCCGTACTTC. It encodes CASSLGTGVSKPYF.

The gene calls are TRBV29-1 and TRBJ2-5; 9 bases agree with TRBD1. V lost 6 bases to trimming and J lost 5 bases; unmatched junction nucleotides: 7. This CDR3 has 13 amino acids. The V gene's germline CDR1 is SQVTM and CDR2 ANQGSEA. The CDR3 bases are TGCAGCGTCGGGACAGGGCGTCGGGAGACCCAGTACTTC. This codes for CSVGTGRRETQYF.

The chain combines TRBV28 with TRBJ1-2, with D possibly matching TRBD1 (5 bases). Germline assignment: CDR1 MDHEN and CDR2 SYDVKM. Trimming stripped 6 bases from V and 4 bases from J, with 15 bases between. The CDR3 covers 14 residues. The CDR3 sequence: CASRLAGVLYGYTF. Written as DNA, the CDR3 is TGTGCCAGCAGGTTAGCGGGGGTCCTCTATGGCTACACCTTC.

The chain recombines TRBV29-1 with TRBJ2-7; TRBD1 matches at 8 bases. V lost 4 bases to trimming and J lost 9 bases; unmatched junction nucleotides: 8. The CDR3 spans 12 residues. Germline CDR1 reads SQVTM; CDR2 reads ANQGSEA. CDR3: CSVGTGNVGQYF. The DNA for the CDR3 is TGCAGCGTTGGGACAGGGAATGTAGGGCAGTACTTC.

This clone was found once. The chain uses TRBV10-1 and TRBJ2-1; D call uncertain. The CDR3 consists of 17 residues. In germline, CDR1 is WNHNN, CDR2 SYGVQD (reference sequence). Trimming pared 3 bases from V and 4 bases from J, leaving 19 bases between. The CDR3 nucleotides are TGCGCCAGCAGTGACCTCCTGACGCCGGGCCGATACAATGAGCAGTTCTTC. Translating it yields CASSDLLTPGRYNEQFF.

The chain combines TRBV10-2 with TRBJ2-7; 8 bases align to TRBD2. The V gene end was trimmed by 10 bases and the J gene end by 3 bases; junction bases not matched to a gene: 14. The V gene's germline CDR1 is WSHSY and CDR2 SAAADI. The CDR3 runs to 15 residues. The CDR3 DNA sequence: TGCGCCACCCGGGAAAGTGGGAGCGGGAGCTACGAGCAGTACTTC. This gives the protein CATRESGSGSYEQYF.

The chain links TRBV30 to TRBJ1-1; 7 bases are shared with TRBD1. J gave up 0 bases and V 0 bases, and 16 bases lay outside the gene matches. The CDR3 length is 19 residues. CDR1 and CDR2 (germline): GTSNPN, SVGIG (reference sequence). The CDR3 sequence: CAWSVYLYRGRGMNTEAFF. In DNA, the CDR3 is TGTGCCTGGAGTGTTTATTTATACAGGGGTAGGGGAATGAACACTGAAGCTTTCTTT.

This chain links TRBV7-2 with TRBJ2-7; D is perhaps TRBD2 (5 bases). V gave up 2 bases and J gave up 4 bases, with 12 bases separating them. CDR1 is SGHTA and CDR2 is FQGNSA in the germline V gene. The CDR3 extends over 14 amino acids. The CDR3 coding sequence is TGTGCCAGCAGCTTAAGCGGAGTACTATACGAGCAGTACTTC. Translating it yields CASSLSGVLYEQYF.

The chain recombines TRBV6-1 with TRBJ2-7; TRBD2 is a possible D gene (5 bases). The CDR3 runs to 13 residues. The V gene's germline CDR1 is MNHNS and CDR2 SASEGT. Trimming pared 5 bases from V and 1 base from J, leaving 9 bases between. The CDR3 DNA is TGTGCCAGCAGTCTCCCGGGGTCCTACGAGCAGTACTTC. The encoded protein is CASSLPGSYEQYF.

The chain is built from TRBV5-4 and TRBJ2-7, with 8 bases aligning to TRBD2. V shed 0 bases and J 4 bases; nucleotides not matched to a gene: 6. This CDR3 is 15 amino acids long. Per the germline V gene, CDR1 is SGHNT and CDR2 is YYREEE (reference sequence). The CDR3 sequence: CASSLEAGVRYEQYF. In nucleotides, the CDR3 is TGTGCCAGCAGCTTGGAAGCGGGAGTACGGTACGAGCAGTACTTC. The variable domain in full, completed from reference TRBV5-4 and TRBJ2-7, reads ETGVTQSPTHLIKTRGQQVTLRCSSQSGHNTVSWYQQALGQGPQFIFQYYREEENGRGNFPPRFSGLQFPNYSSELNVNALELDDSALYLCASSLEAGVRYEQYFGPGTRLTVT.

This chain joins TRBV29-1 and TRBJ1-3; TRBD1 aligns across 10 bases. V lost 6 bases to trimming and J lost 8 bases; unmatched junction nucleotides: 4. The CDR3 consists of 12 residues. Germline V CDR1 and CDR2: SQVTM, ANQGSEA. CDR3 residues: CSVTGGGDTIYF. In DNA, the CDR3 is TGCAGCGTGACAGGGGGCGGCGACACCATATATTTT.

The table lists this clone with a count of one. The chain links TRBV5-6 to TRBJ2-1; D tentatively fits TRBD1 or TRBD2 (5 bases each). The V gene's germline CDR1 is SGHDT and CDR2 YYEEEE. The V end was cut by 3 bases, the J end by 4 bases, with 8 bases between. This CDR3 contains 13 residues. The CDR3 region has the DNA TGTGCCAGCAGCTCCGGGACGTACAATGAGCAGTTCTTC. Protein product: CASSSGTYNEQFF.

The chain has TRBV2 and TRBJ2-5; D is uncertain. Trimming took off 6 bases at V and 7 bases at J, with 21 bases between the two ends. Germline V gene lookup returns CDR1 SNHLY and CDR2 FYNNEI. This CDR3 is 15 amino acids long. CDR3 loop: CASSLTQQARWTQYF. CDR3 DNA sequence: TGTGCCAGCAGCTTGACTCAGCAAGCACGGTGGACCCAGTACTTC.

The chain links TRBV7-8 to TRBJ1-5; D perhaps matches TRBD1 (5 bases). CDR3 length: 13 amino acids. Germline-derived CDR1 and CDR2 are SGHVS and FQNEAQ. V gave up 2 bases and J gave up 6 bases, with 8 bases separating them. CDR3 protein: CASSLSGLQPQHF. The CDR3 nucleotides read TGTGCCAGCAGCTTATCAGGGCTTCAGCCCCAGCATTTT.